This paragraph covers one TCR beta chain sequence. This entry belongs to a study of memory CD4+ T cells and cytomegalovirus serostatus. In germline, CDR1 is LNHDA, CDR2 SQIVND (reference sequence). V was clipped by 3 bases and J by 5 bases, with 16 bases between them. This CDR3 has 16 residues. TCRdb's copy holds only in-frame clones and misses some; the assay was immunoSEQ multiplex PCR. This table holds fewer than 40,000 clones, roughly 78% found once. The sort gate was single viable CD3+CD4+CD8-CD45RO+ cells for memory CD4+ T cells. Sequencing used memory CD4+ T cells from blood. The receptor was isolated from an adult in good health and CMV-seropositive. The V call is TRBV19, the J call TRBJ2-2; D is ambiguous. The CDR3 loop reads CASSIRPEASTGELFF. CDR3 coding DNA: TGTGCCAGTAGTATCCGACCCGAGGCCAGTACCGGGGAGCTGTTTTTT.